The 3 T cell receptor beta chains below all came from one sample that was sequenced in a study of post-analysis software for immune sequencing data. Study findings and constraints: Elevated frequency relative to controls characterized 4 or 5 TRBV segments in patients, TRBV5-6, TRBV5-1 and TRBV20-1 among them.

Prepared TCR beta cDNA libraries contained unique molecular identifiers. TCRdb reprocessed the PCR reads with MiXCR, giving one entry per CDR3 protein. The table includes 820,000 or so distinct CDR3 sequences, about 50% detected once. These receptors have no identified antigens. Sequences were obtained from blood. These receptors originate from a girl aged 5 to 17 with multiple sclerosis.

The chain's CDR3 is CASSQEEQGVYNEQFF. In nucleotides, the CDR3 is TGCGCCAGCAGCCAAGAGGAACAGGGCGTCTACAATGAGCAGTTCTTC. The rearrangement uses TRBV4-1 and TRBJ2-1; weak D call: TRBD1 (6 bases). Trimming took off 0 bases at V and 3 bases at J, with 12 bases between the two ends. The CDR3 totals 16 residues. CDR1 is MGHRA, CDR2 YSYEKL, per germline.

This chain uses TRBV13 with TRBJ2-3; D possibly corresponds to TRBD2 (6 bases). Germline assignment: CDR1 PRHDT and CDR2 FYEKMQ (reference sequence). This CDR3 spans 16 amino acids. Trimming removed 8 bases from V and 1 base from J, with 19 bases in between. CDR3 sequence: CASRCLSGRGTDTQYF. CDR3 DNA sequence: TGTGCCAGCCGATGTTTGAGCGGGCGGGGCACAGATACGCAGTATTTT.

The chain uses TRBV5-1 and TRBJ1-6; perhaps TRBD1 as D (5 bases). The CDR3 spans 16 residues. Trimming took off 3 bases at V and 6 bases at J, with 16 bases between the two ends. CDR1 SGHRS and CDR2 YFSETQ come from the germline V gene. Here the CDR3 reads CASSSTLGTANSPLHF. The CDR3 coding sequence is TGCGCCAGCAGCTCCACGCTCGGGACGGCTAATTCACCCCTCCACTTT.